These 19 T cell receptor beta chains were sequenced from one sample in a study of patients and donors after allogeneic stem cell transplantation. A single record per CDR3 protein comes from TCRdb applying MiXCR to the RT-PCR reads. This sample has about 110,000 distinct CDR3 sequences, with around 38% found just once. The sample was blood, either unsorted or a sorted T cell fraction (not recorded which). The receptor set was obtained from a human donor who was either an allogeneic HSCT recipient or a stem cell or donor lymphocyte infusion donor (not recorded which). It is not recorded whose cells these are; they may come from a transplant donor.

This clonotype was recorded once. V usage is TRBV20-1 and J usage is TRBJ2-7; D perhaps matches TRBD1 (5 bases). The germline V gene has CDR1 DFQATT and CDR2 SNEGSKA (reference sequence). Trimming took 0 bases from V and 5 from J, leaving 8 bases between them. This CDR3 contains 12 residues. The chain's CDR3 is CSAREGRDEQYF. The CDR3 region has the DNA TGCAGTGCTAGAGAGGGGCGAGACGAGCAGTACTTC.

A few counts support this clonotype. The genes are TRBV28 and TRBJ2-1; perhaps TRBD2 as D (6 bases). The V end was cut by 2 bases, the J end by 10 bases, with 15 bases between. The CDR3 runs 14 residues. The V gene's germline CDR1 is MDHEN and CDR2 SYDVKM. The CDR3 DNA follows: TGTGCCAGCAGTTTAGGCCTGCGGGGAATGGAGCAGTTCTTC. It specifies CASSLGLRGMEQFF. The full variable domain, rest sourced from reference TRBV28 and TRBJ2-1, is DVKVTQSSRYLVKRTGEKVFLECVQDMDHENMFWYRQDPGLGLRLIYFSYDVKMKEKGDIPEGYSVSREKKERFSLILESASTNQTSMYLCASSLGLRGMEQFFGPGTRLTVL.

V usage is TRBV28 and J usage is TRBJ2-7; D unresolved. The V end was cut by 5 bases, the J end by 3 bases, with 11 bases between. This CDR3 region has 13 residues. Germline V CDR1 and CDR2: MDHEN, SYDVKM. CDR3 DNA: TGTGCCAGCAGTAGATTACCAGGCTACGAGCAGTACTTC. It specifies CASSRLPGYEQYF.

This sequence joins TRBV5-5 and TRBJ1-1; 11 bases line up with TRBD1. Trimming cost V 4 bases and J 7 bases; bases outside gene matches: 9. The CDR3 contains 15 residues. In germline, CDR1 is SGHKS, CDR2 YYEKEE (reference sequence). CDR3 sequence (DNA): TGTGCCAGCAGCCCCCGGGGACAGGGGGATAATGAAGCTTTCTTT. Its protein product is CASSPRGQGDNEAFF.

This clonotype was detected only a few times. V gene TRBV6-2 or TRBV6-3 combines with J gene TRBJ1-1; TRBD1 might be the D (6 bases). The germline V and J ends were trimmed by 0 bases and 8 bases, with 10 bases remaining between them. Germline values: CDR1 MNHEY, CDR2 SVGEGT. This CDR3 region has 13 residues. CDR3 amino acids: CASSYSPDREAFF. CDR3 DNA: TGTGCCAGCAGTTACTCGCCCGACAGGGAAGCTTTCTTT.

The chain couples TRBV10-2 to TRBJ2-1; a possible D gene is TRBD2 (6 bases). Trimming cost V 11 bases and J 2 bases, with 13 bases left between them. Germline-derived CDR1 and CDR2 are WSHSY and SAAADI. There are 13 residues in the CDR3. The CDR3 nucleotides read TGCGCCGGCGGGGCTCAGCCCTACAATGAGCAGTTCTTC. Its translation is CAGGAQPYNEQFF.

This chain uses TRBV7-2 with TRBJ1-1, with 11 bases lining up with TRBD1. Germline loops: CDR1 SGHTA, CDR2 FQGNSA. The J segment lost 1 base and the V segment lost 4 bases, leaving 2 bases of the junction unmatched. CDR3 size: 15 residues. The CDR3 DNA sequence: TGTGCCAGCAGCTGGGGACAGGGGGGGAACACTGAAGCTTTCTTT. Its translation: CASSWGQGGNTEAFF.

This clonotype was counted between two and nine times. V gene TRBV7-9 combines with J gene TRBJ1-1, with TRBD1 identical over 9 bases. Trimming removed 6 bases from V and 5 bases from J; junction bases left unmatched: 7. Germline CDR1 is SEHNR and CDR2 is FQNEAQ (reference sequence). This CDR3 region has 14 residues. DNA of the CDR3: TGTGCCAGCAGGGATGGGACAGGGAAAACTGAAGCTTTCTTT. Its protein product is CASRDGTGKTEAFF.

V usage is TRBV6-2 or TRBV6-3 and J usage is TRBJ2-2, with a possible D match to TRBD1 (5 bases). The CDR3 is made up of 13 amino acids. V lost 7 bases to trimming and J lost 1 base, with 7 bases between them. Germline CDR1 is MNHEY and CDR2 is SVGEGT. The CDR3 spells CASNTGNTGELFF. The CDR3 DNA is TGTGCCAGCAATACAGGGAACACCGGGGAGCTGTTTTTT.

The chain couples TRBV20-1 to TRBJ2-1; TRBD2 agrees at 9 bases. Germline V gives CDR1 DFQATT, CDR2 SNEGSKA (reference sequence). The trim removed 6 bases at V and 7 bases at J, leaving 13 bases unmatched. The CDR3 is 15 residues long. CDR3 protein: CSARGPSGAGNEQFF. DNA of the CDR3: TGCAGTGCCCGGGGTCCTAGCGGGGCGGGAAATGAGCAGTTCTTC.

V and J are TRBV5-1 and TRBJ2-1; 8 bases are shared with TRBD2. Germline CDR1 and CDR2: SGHRS and YFSETQ. The J segment lost 7 bases and the V segment lost 1 base, leaving 4 bases of the junction unmatched. This CDR3 is built from 14 residues. CDR3 in DNA: TGCGCCAGCAGCTTGATGCGGGAGGTAAATGAGCAGTTCTTC. As protein: CASSLMREVNEQFF.

V is TRBV27 and J is TRBJ2-5; perhaps D is TRBD1 or TRBD2 (5 bases each). Per germline, CDR1 MNHEY and CDR2 SMNVEV (reference sequence). Trimming took 6 bases from V and 5 from J, leaving 19 bases between them. CDR3 length: 15 amino acids. Here the CDR3 DNA reads TGTGCCAGCAGGGCAGGGAGTTACCCTGGGGAGACCCAGTACTTC. Translation: CASRAGSYPGETQYF.

The chain is built from TRBV12-3 or TRBV12-4 and TRBJ2-7; D unclear. The CDR3 runs to 15 residues. The V end was cut by 3 bases, the J end by 1 base, with 13 bases between. CDR3 region: CASSFRLDGSYEQYF. For the CDR3, the DNA is TGTGCCAGCAGTTTCCGCCTAGATGGTTCCTACGAGCAGTACTTC.

The J gene is TRBJ1-5, the V gene TRBV6-6; D gene ambiguous. V was cut by 7 bases and J by 4 bases, with 20 bases left in between. The CDR3 runs 16 residues. Germline CDR1 is MNHNY and CDR2 is SVGAGI (reference sequence). CDR3 nucleotides: TGTGCCAGCACCGAAGCACAGAGCCGAGGGAATCAGCCCCAGCATTTT. It translates to CASTEAQSRGNQPQHF.

The table lists this clonotype with a few counts. The J gene is TRBJ1-4, the V gene TRBV20-1, with D possibly TRBD1 on 5 matching bases. V was pared by 2 bases and J by 3 bases, with 13 bases between. This CDR3 is 15 amino acids long. Germline CDR1 and CDR2: DFQATT and SNEGSKA (reference sequence). The CDR3 coding sequence is TGCAGTGCTAGACCTCGACAGCGATCTAATGAAAAACTGTTTTTT. This codes for CSARPRQRSNEKLFF.

Only a few counts were recorded for this clonotype. V is TRBV5-6 and J is TRBJ2-7; the D is unclear. This CDR3 has 12 residues. CDR1 is SGHDT, CDR2 YYEEEE, per germline. Trimming cost V 4 bases and J 0 bases, with 5 bases left between them. The CDR3 DNA follows: TGTGCCAGCAGCCGGATCTCCTACGAGCAGTACTTC. This sequence encodes CASSRISYEQYF.

The J gene is TRBJ1-2, the V gene TRBV7-2; TRBD1 is a possible D gene (6 bases). This CDR3 region has 14 residues. The germline V gene has CDR1 SGHTA and CDR2 FQGNSA. Trimming took 2 bases from V and 6 from J, leaving 13 bases between them. The CDR3 sequence is CASSLSQGVDGYTF. As DNA, the CDR3 is TGTGCCAGCAGCTTATCACAGGGTGTCGATGGCTACACCTTC.

The V and J genes are TRBV20-1 and TRBJ2-7, with 11 bases identical to TRBD1. The CDR3 contains 14 residues. The germline V gene encodes CDR1 DFQATT and CDR2 SNEGSKA (reference sequence). V lost 4 bases to trimming and J lost 4 bases; unmatched junction nucleotides: 6. The CDR3 nucleotides are TGCAGTGCTACTGAAGGGACAGGGGGTTACGAGCAGTACTTC. Amino acid sequence: CSATEGTGGYEQYF.

This clonotype came up many times. The genes are TRBV4-2 and TRBJ2-1; 7 bases agree with TRBD1. CDR1 and CDR2 from the germline V gene are LGHNA and YNFKEQ. V trimming: 4 bases; J trimming: 8 bases; junction bases outside the gene matches: 2. This CDR3 comprises 12 residues. The CDR3 loop is CASSPTGDEQFF. The CDR3 nucleotides are TGTGCCAGCAGCCCTACAGGGGATGAGCAGTTCTTC.